A single T cell receptor beta chain is shown here with its context. Profiled with immunoSEQ multiplex PCR; TCRdb holds only in-frame clones, not every one. The sample records tens of thousands of clones, more than 65% being singletons. This CDR3 region has 14 residues. Trimming removed 0 bases from V and 9 bases from J, with 12 bases in between. Looked up from germline, CDR1 is LGHNA and CDR2 is YSLEER. The data derive from a study of blood T cell repertoires in COVID-19. For the study at large: Samples of COVID-19 (acute and convalescent) were obtained from the United States, Italy and Spain. The cDNA or gDNA used as material had been derived from T cells, B-cell-depleted T cells, or PBMCs.

This TCR was recovered from a woman in her forties or fifties with acute or convalescent COVID-19. The chain carries TRBV4-3 and TRBJ2-1; D call uncertain. Sequencing used peripheral blood. The CDR3 spells CASSQDLPRGEQFF. Written as DNA, the CDR3 is TGCGCCAGCAGCCAAGATCTACCTAGAGGTGAGCAGTTCTTC.